Below, one T cell receptor (beta chain) is given with its context. This specimen belongs to a study of blood T cell repertoires in COVID-19. Study in general: Researchers got acute and convalescent COVID-19 samples from the United States, Italy and Spain.

Authors' methods: Amplified reference gene primers provided the basis for estimating nucleated cell counts. TCRdb's copy holds only in-frame clones and misses some; the assay was immunoSEQ multiplex PCR. V, J and clone size are taken as reported in that table, and D and trimming were inferred from the DNA itself. The sample has 200,000 to 250,000 clones; 82% are singletons. V was clipped by 3 bases and J by 8 bases; unmatched bases: 10. The CDR3 has 14 amino acids. CDR1 is SGHDT, CDR2 YYEEEE, per germline. V gene TRBV5-6 combines with J gene TRBJ1-2, with 7 bases lining up with TRBD1. The sequenced sample consisted of peripheral blood. This clonotype was sampled from a woman aged 70-85 years with acute or convalescent COVID-19. The CDR3 DNA follows: TGTGCCAGCAGCTCAACAGGGGTAGGTTTAGGCTACACCTTC. It is translated as CASSSTGVGLGYTF.